This TCR beta chain was captured by sequencing in a study of control samples from healthy donors and cancer patients. Trimming took off 5 bases at V and 4 bases at J, with 17 bases between the two ends. Germline V gene lookup returns CDR1 MNHNY and CDR2 SVGAGI (reference sequence). The CDR3 has 16 residues. The protocol was immunoSEQ multiplex PCR, while the TCRdb copy is restricted to in-frame clones and leaves out a portion. The sample has roughly 100,000 clones, about 88% seen once. This sequence joins TRBV6-6 and TRBJ2-2, with TRBD1 as a possible D gene (7 bases). The TCR comes from a woman between 45 and 65 years old in good health. The sample taken for sequencing was blood. CDR3 in DNA: TGTGCCAGCAGTCCCCCAGGGGGGTCGGGCACCGGGGAGCTGTTTTTT. Translation gives CASSPPGGSGTGELFF.